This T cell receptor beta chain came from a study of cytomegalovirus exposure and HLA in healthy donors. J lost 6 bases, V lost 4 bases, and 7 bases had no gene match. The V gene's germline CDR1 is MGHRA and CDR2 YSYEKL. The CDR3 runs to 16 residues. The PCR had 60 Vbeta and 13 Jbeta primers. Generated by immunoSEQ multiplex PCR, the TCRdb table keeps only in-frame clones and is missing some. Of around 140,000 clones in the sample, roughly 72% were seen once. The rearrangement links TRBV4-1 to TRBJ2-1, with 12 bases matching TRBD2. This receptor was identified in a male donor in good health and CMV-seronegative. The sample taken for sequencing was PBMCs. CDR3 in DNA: TGCGCCAGCAGCCTGCTTCTAGCGGGAGGGTTCAATGAGCAGTTCTTC. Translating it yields CASSLLLAGGFNEQFF.